One and the same sample provided the 10 T cell receptor beta chains below, sequenced in a study of T cell repertoires in ileal Crohn's disease. Data came from immunoSEQ multiplex PCR; TCRdb stores just in-frame clones and leaves some out. The sample has some 7,000 clones; roughly 80% are singletons. Sample: ileal tissue. The source of these receptors is an adult with Crohn's disease.

CDR3 DNA sequence: TGTGCCAGCAGTGGCCAGGGACAGTCTGCGGAGACCCAGTACTTC. Amino acids: CASSGQGQSAETQYF. The rearrangement links TRBV2 to TRBJ2-5; 7 bases fit TRBD1. The CDR3 totals 15 residues. Germline loops: CDR1 SNHLY, CDR2 FYNNEI. After removal of 4 bases from V and 5 bases from J, the junction contained 10 bases not matched to a gene.

The chain has TRBV18 and TRBJ1-4; D call uncertain. Per germline, CDR1 KGHSH and CDR2 LQKENI. The CDR3 is 15 residues long. V was clipped by 3 bases and J by 8 bases, with 16 bases between them. The chain's CDR3 is CASSPAGSLGEKLFF. CDR3 DNA: TGTGCCAGCTCACCCGCGGGCTCCTTGGGGGAAAAACTGTTTTTT.

J is TRBJ1-2 and V is TRBV19; 8 bases line up with TRBD1. The junction had 6 bases not matched to a gene; V was cut back by 6 bases and J by 6 bases. Germline CDR1 and CDR2: LNHDA and SQIVND (reference sequence). The CDR3 is 13 amino acids. The CDR3 DNA reads as TGTGCCAGTAGGCTCAGGGGGCAGGATGGCTACACCTTC. This gives the protein CASRLRGQDGYTF.

J is TRBJ2-7 and V is TRBV5-6; 8 bases are shared with TRBD1. In germline, CDR1 is SGHDT, CDR2 YYEEEE. This CDR3 region has 15 residues. Trimming at V came to 2 bases and at J to 2 bases, leaving 6 bases not matched to a gene. Written as DNA, the CDR3 is TGTGCCAGCAGCTTCGGGACAGGACCGACCTACGAGCAGTACTTC. It specifies CASSFGTGPTYEQYF.

The V gene is TRBV19, the J gene TRBJ1-5; 9 bases are shared with TRBD1. Germline loops: CDR1 LNHDA, CDR2 SQIVND (reference sequence). Trimming cost V 6 bases and J 6 bases; bases outside gene matches: 6. The CDR3 has 14 residues. The CDR3 reads CASSPTGGRQPQHF. DNA of the CDR3: TGTGCCAGTAGCCCTACAGGGGGCCGTCAGCCCCAGCATTTT.

This chain uses TRBV25-1 with TRBJ1-3; the match to TRBD1 covers 11 bases. Germline trimming cut 1 base from V and 0 bases from J; bases unmatched to any gene: 5. The CDR3 runs to 18 residues. CDR1 is MGHDK, CDR2 SYGVNS, per germline. CDR3 loop: CASSEFGQGALSGNTIYF. The CDR3 DNA sequence: TGTGCCAGCAGTGAATTTGGACAGGGGGCTCTCTCTGGAAACACCATATATTTT.

The chain combines TRBV6-6 with TRBJ1-2; D gene ambiguous. The CDR3 is 13 residues long. Trimming stripped 6 bases from V and 6 bases from J, with 14 bases between. Germline assignment: CDR1 MNHNY and CDR2 SVGAGI (reference sequence). The CDR3 here is CASSGSGFDGYTF. The CDR3 DNA reads as TGTGCCAGCAGCGGGTCGGGGTTTGATGGCTACACCTTC.

Worth noting for this clone: Other DNA sequences in the sample encode the same CDR3. The rearrangement joins TRBV18 to TRBJ2-7; D is perhaps TRBD1 (6 bases). V lost 2 bases and J 3 bases, leaving 8 bases between the germline ends. CDR3 size: 13 residues. The germline V gene has CDR1 KGHSH and CDR2 LQKENI. The CDR3 bases are TGTGCCAGCTCACCAGGGGGCAGCTACGAGCAGTACTTC. Encoded protein: CASSPGGSYEQYF. Full variable domain (remainder filled in from reference TRBV18 and TRBJ2-7): NAGVMQNPRHLVRRRGQEARLRCSPMKGHSHVYWYRQLPEEGLKFMVYLQKENIIDESGMPKERFSAEFPKEGPSILRIQQVVRGDSAAYFCASSPGGSYEQYFGPGTRLTVT.

J is TRBJ1-4 and V is TRBV30; the match to TRBD1 covers 9 bases. The ends lost 3 bases at V and 8 bases at J; junction bases unmatched: 4. The CDR3 has 13 residues. From germline, CDR1 is GTSNPN and CDR2 SVGIG (reference sequence). CDR3: CAWSGQGLEKLFF. In DNA, the CDR3 is TGTGCCTGGAGCGGACAGGGGCTAGAAAAACTGTTTTTT.

The chain employs TRBV10-3 and TRBJ2-3, with 10 bases lining up with TRBD1. This CDR3 comprises 15 residues. V dropped 4 bases and J dropped 4; count of bases not matched to a gene: 5. Germline CDR1 reads ENHRY; CDR2 reads SYGVKD. CDR3 sequence (DNA): TGTGCCATCAGTGTGGGGACAGGGGTCGCAGATACGCAGTATTTT. This gives the protein CAISVGTGVADTQYF.